This T cell receptor beta chain is from a study of cytomegalovirus exposure and HLA in healthy donors. Whole-study context: Sequencing of 150 million to 200 million T cells in an earlier analysis found 95 million to 120 million unique TCR beta sequences. Study-level results: Rare TCR sequences dominated, though some public TCRs recurred in many donors. In a later analysis, an Asian-associated ancestry cluster reportedly showed fewer N-insertions than the roughly 700-donor mean.

From germline, CDR1 is KGHSH and CDR2 LQKENI. The CDR3 sequence is 14 residues long. V lost 3 bases and J 4 bases, leaving 12 bases between the germline ends. Despite likely unrecorded immune exposures, the donors were nominally healthy at the time of sampling. Primers for the PCR totalled 60 Vbeta and 13 Jbeta. Assay used: immunoSEQ multiplex PCR; TCRdb lists only in-frame clones, some missing. The repertoire holds around 130,000 clones, more than 60% seen once, with over 1.5% in the top ten. Regarding this clone: The antigen remains undetermined.

The source material was PBMCs. The chain carries TRBV18 and TRBJ1-2; no clear D. The receptor was isolated from a male donor in good health and CMV-seronegative. The CDR3 region has the DNA TGTGCCAGCTCACCCTCGACTGCGCTCTATGGCTACACCTTC. This encodes CASSPSTALYGYTF. The complete variable domain, with remaining parts taken from reference TRBV18 and TRBJ1-2, reads NAGVMQNPRHLVRRRGQEARLRCSPMKGHSHVYWYRQLPEEGLKFMVYLQKENIIDESGMPKERFSAEFPKEGPSILRIQQVVRGDSAAYFCASSPSTALYGYTFGSGTRLTVV.